Here is one T cell receptor (beta chain) with its context. The data were taken from a study of OX40 agonist ivuxolimab in advanced cancers. In germline, CDR1 is MDHEN, CDR2 SYDVKM. V was trimmed by 9 bases and J by 4 bases, leaving 18 bases between them. The CDR3 runs 14 residues. Produced via immunoSEQ multiplex PCR; TCRdb's table is partial and in-frame only. The repertoire consists of about 78,000 clones, with around 91% occurring once and the leading ten covering 2.8%. The receptor was derived from an adult with an advanced solid tumor such as melanoma, head and neck, liver or kidney cancer. The chain has TRBV28 and TRBJ1-2; D perhaps matches TRBD1 (5 bases). Sample: CD4+ or CD8+ T cells sorted from blood, taken in a trial of the OX40 agonist ivuxolimab. CDR3 bases: TGTGCCAGTTTGAGGAGCGGGGACGTCTATGGCTACACCTTC. This codes for CASLRSGDVYGYTF.